Below, one T cell receptor beta chain is given with its context. Per germline, CDR1 SGHRS and CDR2 YFSETQ. The CDR3 is made up of 12 amino acids. Trimming shortened V by 4 bases and J by 0 bases, and 4 bases separated the two germline ends. Produced via immunoSEQ multiplex PCR; TCRdb's table is partial and in-frame only. The table lists 300,000 to 400,000 clones, 85% of them singletons. Exposed study participants had met a COVID-19 case within 2 weeks before entry. This sample is drawn from a study of blood T cell repertoires in COVID-19. This TCR was sampled from a woman aged 25 to 39 who had been exposed to COVID-19. V gene TRBV5-1 combines with J gene TRBJ1-1; D is uncertain. What was sequenced was PBMCs or T cells enriched from blood (not recorded which). The CDR3 loop is CASSALNTEAFF. CDR3 nucleotides: TGCGCCAGCAGCGCGTTGAACACTGAAGCTTTCTTT.